This entry describes one T cell receptor (beta chain). Its cognate antigen is unknown. The record originates from a study of cytomegalovirus exposure and HLA in healthy donors. Background on the study: Earlier results showed almost 120 million unique TCR beta sequences derived from roughly 180 million T cells.

Amplification used 60 Vbeta primers and 13 Jbeta primers. Profiled with immunoSEQ multiplex PCR; TCRdb holds only in-frame clones, not every one. The data hold 100,000 or so clones, with about 80% observed a single time. Regarding the study as a whole: It was only CMV serostatus that was available as immune exposure information.

The germline CDR1 and CDR2 sequences are SGHTS and YDEGEE. The CDR3 contains 12 residues. Deletions cut 4 bases from V and 9 bases from J, with 11 bases between. The V call is TRBV5-8, the J call TRBJ2-4, with a weak D call TRBD2 (5 bases). The specimen sequenced was PBMCs. This TCR was recovered from a man aged 35-49 years in good health and CMV-seronegative. The CDR3 loop is CASSRVRAIQYF. As DNA, the CDR3 is TGTGCCAGCAGCAGGGTGAGGGCCATTCAGTACTTC.